Detailed here is one T cell receptor beta chain. The antigen remains undetermined. TCRdb's table, derived via immunoSEQ multiplex PCR, lists solely in-frame clones and lacks some. The sample has 100,000 to 120,000 clones; just under 95% are singletons. The data originate from a study of siplizumab effects on memory and regulatory T cells. Whole-study findings and limits: Suppression by proliferating Tregs derived from siplizumab cultures was not verified. Phenotypic classification as naive or memory proved unattainable for roughly 75-97% of proliferating CD4+ or CD8+ clones. Mappable alloreactive CD4+ clones averaged approximately 69% Treg-derived with siplizumab versus 26.9% in controls. Naive T cells looked more diverse than memory cells, and they looked like major contributors to the alloresponse.

The CDR3 spans 13 residues. The germline gives CDR1 SEHNR, CDR2 FQNEAQ (reference sequence). Trimming took off 3 bases at V and 3 bases at J, with 6 bases between the two ends. Sequences were obtained from CD4+ T cells sorted from blood. This sequence originates from a human donor in good health. The V call is TRBV7-9, the J call TRBJ2-1; unclear D gene. CDR3 loop: CASSFDHYNEQFF. CDR3 coding DNA: TGTGCCAGCAGCTTTGACCACTACAATGAGCAGTTCTTC.